One sample yielded the 10 T cell receptor beta chains listed below, sequenced in a study of T cells in Graves' hyperthyroidism and ophthalmopathy. Amplification yielded TCR beta CDR3 regions, with RNA transcripts as the source. Researchers ran a first-round RT-PCR on the TCR CDR3 using the HTBI primer set. MiXCR was run by TCRdb on the multiplex PCR reads, yielding one entry per CDR3 protein. Seen here are fewer than 650,000 distinct CDR3 sequences, 14% observed once, and the top ten hold around 5.4%. Input material: blood. The receptor source for this set is a woman in her 30s with Graves' hyperthyroidism that later progressed to Graves' ophthalmopathy.

This clonotype has more than one count but fewer than ten. This sequence joins TRBV4-3 and TRBJ2-5; D assignment may be TRBD1 or TRBD2 (5 bases each). The V and J ends lost 0 bases and 5 bases respectively, with 16 bases between them. CDR3 length: 16 amino acids. Germline V gives CDR1 LGHNA, CDR2 YSLEER. CDR3 amino acids: CASSQEESGPRETQYF. The CDR3 coding sequence is TGCGCCAGCAGCCAAGAAGAATCGGGGCCGAGGGAGACCCAGTACTTC.

This clonotype was counted ten times or more. CDR3 sequence (DNA): TGTGCCTGGAGTCCGGACTACGACGATGAGCAGTTCTTC. It encodes CAWSPDYDDEQFF. The V and J genes are TRBV30 and TRBJ2-1; D perhaps matches TRBD2 (6 bases). Trimming pared 2 bases from V and 8 bases from J, leaving 13 bases between. The CDR3 consists of 13 residues. Germline-derived CDR1 and CDR2 are GTSNPN and SVGIG (reference sequence).

This clonotype was recorded at least ten times. This chain joins TRBV27 and TRBJ2-1; 9 positions match TRBD1. The CDR3 loop spans 15 amino acids. Germline V lookup: CDR1 MNHEY, CDR2 SMNVEV (reference sequence). With 1 base clipped from V and 9 bases from J, the junction kept 7 bases outside the gene matches. CDR3 in amino acids: CASSLYGQGMSEQFF. CDR3 in DNA: TGTGCCAGCAGTTTATACGGACAGGGGATGAGTGAGCAGTTCTTC.

Many counts were recorded for this clonotype. This chain connects TRBV19 to TRBJ2-1, with D unresolved. This CDR3 spans 14 amino acids. V was trimmed by 4 bases and J by 5 bases, leaving 12 bases between them. Germline V lookup: CDR1 LNHDA, CDR2 SQIVND (reference sequence). DNA of the CDR3: TGTGCCAGTAGTAATTGGGCGGATCACAATGAGCAGTTCTTC. It codes for CASSNWADHNEQFF.

This clonotype was seen repeatedly, ten times or more. The rearrangement joins TRBV6-1 to TRBJ1-5; D is possibly TRBD1 (6 bases). CDR1 MNHNS and CDR2 SASEGT come from the germline V gene. This CDR3 is 15 amino acids long. Trimming pared 7 bases from V and 6 bases from J, leaving 19 bases between. Here the CDR3 DNA reads TGTGCCAGCACGAACGGGCAGGGGATAAGTCAGCCCCAGCATTTT. This codes for CASTNGQGISQPQHF.

To note about this clonotype: This may be a read error, as it is one base from a much larger clone. This sequence joins TRBV5-1 and TRBJ1-1; a possible D gene is TRBD1 (5 bases). Germline lookup yields CDR1 SGHRS and CDR2 YFSETQ. The CDR3 sequence is 13 residues long. In nucleotides, the CDR3 is TGCGCCAGCAGCCAAGGGACGGACACTGAAGCTTCCTTT. This encodes CASSQGTDTEASF.

This clonotype was found many times. The chain carries TRBV5-1 and TRBJ1-1; possible D gene TRBD1, 6 bases. The CDR3 extends over 15 amino acids. The V end was cut by 0 bases, the J end by 2 bases, with 11 bases between. Germline-derived CDR1 and CDR2 are SGHRS and YFSETQ. CDR3 residues: CASSLVAGDNTEAFF. The CDR3 DNA reads TGCGCCAGCAGCTTGGTCGCAGGGGATAACACTGAAGCTTTCTTT. The full variable domain, its missing parts supplied by reference TRBV5-1 and TRBJ1-1, is KAGVTQTPRYLIKTRGQQVTLSCSPISGHRSVSWYQQTPGQGLQFLFEYFSETQRNKGNFPGRFSGRQFSNSRSEMNVSTLELGDSALYLCASSLVAGDNTEAFFGQGTRLTVV.

This clonotype was found many times. The chain is built from TRBV7-3 and TRBJ1-3; D gene ambiguous. V lost 5 bases and J 3 bases, leaving 8 bases between the germline ends. The CDR3 totals 13 residues. CDR1 and CDR2 from the germline V gene are SGHTA and FQGTGA. In DNA, the CDR3 is TGTGCCAGCAGCACGCAGGTTGGAAACACCATATATTTT. Translating it yields CASSTQVGNTIYF.

This clonotype was observed a handful of times. The chain combines TRBV6-1 with TRBJ2-1, with 7 nucleotides matching TRBD2. Germline CDR1 is MNHNS and CDR2 is SASEGT. The trim removed 5 bases at V and 6 bases at J, leaving 4 bases unmatched. The CDR3 spans 13 residues. This CDR3 reads CASSFGLGNEQFF. CDR3 in DNA: TGTGCCAGCAGTTTTGGACTAGGCAATGAGCAGTTCTTC.

This clonotype was observed at least ten times. The chain carries TRBV19 and TRBJ2-7, with TRBD2 identical over 8 bases. V shed 4 bases and J 2 bases; nucleotides not matched to a gene: 10. Germline CDR1 reads LNHDA; CDR2 reads SQIVND (reference sequence). CDR3 size: 16 residues. Here the CDR3 reads CASSKTETSVPYEQYF. CDR3 nucleotides: TGTGCCAGTAGTAAGACGGAGACTAGCGTTCCCTACGAGCAGTACTTC.